Listed here are 32 T cell receptor beta chains from one sample, sequenced in a study of T cell clones after liver transplantation. Sequencing was performed with immunoSEQ multiplex PCR; in TCRdb, only in-frame clones are kept and a portion is missing. Of roughly 73,000 clones in the sample, under 90% are singletons; the top ten hold 0.6%. Sequenced material: CD4+ T cells from blood, taken before liver transplant. Receptors originate from a human donor who received a liver transplant.

The V and J genes are TRBV2 and TRBJ2-1; D perhaps matches TRBD2 (6 bases). Germline CDR1 is SNHLY and CDR2 is FYNNEI. V dropped 8 bases and J dropped 0 bases, with 20 bases sitting between them. This CDR3 spans 17 amino acids. CDR3 region: CASAPSLTRTSYNEQFF. In DNA, the CDR3 is TGTGCCAGCGCCCCCTCCCTGACTAGAACCTCCTACAATGAGCAGTTCTTC.

The chain links TRBV7-8 to TRBJ2-7, with D possibly TRBD2 on 5 matching bases. This CDR3 region has 14 residues. Trimming left V 2 bases short and J 5 bases short, with 13 bases between. Germline loops: CDR1 SGHVS, CDR2 FQNEAQ. The CDR3 reads CASSLWDSVHEQYF. CDR3 DNA sequence: TGTGCCAGCAGCTTATGGGATAGCGTCCACGAGCAGTACTTC.

This chain joins TRBV19 and TRBJ2-5, with 12 bases lining up with TRBD2. The CDR3 length is 16 residues. Per germline, CDR1 LNHDA and CDR2 SQIVND (reference sequence). The junction had 5 bases not matched to a gene; V was cut back by 1 base and J by 5 bases. The CDR3 nucleotides read TGTGCCAGTAGTATAGGAGGGACTAGCGGGTTGGAGACCCAGTACTTC. Its translation: CASSIGGTSGLETQYF.

This sequence joins TRBV30 and TRBJ2-1; TRBD2 matches 9 bases. V lost 3 bases and J lost 2; bases outside the gene matches: 2. In germline, CDR1 is GTSNPN, CDR2 SVGIG (reference sequence). The CDR3 sequence is 14 residues long. CDR3 sequence: CAWRGGRAYNEQFF. The CDR3 nucleotides are TGTGCCTGGAGGGGCGGGAGGGCCTACAATGAGCAGTTCTTC.

The chain links TRBV28 to TRBJ1-1, with TRBD1 matching over 7 bases. The length of the CDR3 is 17 residues. Germline V gene lookup returns CDR1 MDHEN and CDR2 SYDVKM. V gave up 4 bases and J gave up 2 bases; unmatched junction bases: 13. The CDR3 bases are TGTGCCAGCAGTTCCAAAACCCGCGGACAGGTCAACACTGAAGCTTTCTTT. The encoded protein is CASSSKTRGQVNTEAFF.

The V gene is TRBV28, the J gene TRBJ1-4; a possible D gene is TRBD1 (5 bases). Germline V gene sequence: CDR1 MDHEN, CDR2 SYDVKM. The CDR3 covers 13 residues. V was shortened by 4 bases and J by 16 bases, with 19 bases between the two germline ends. CDR3 protein: CASSSRDEAFRFF. As DNA, the CDR3 is TGTGCCAGCAGTTCCAGGGACGAGGCTTTTCGGTTTTTT.

With respect to this clone: Mismatch with germline at one junction end may stem from a read error. V and J are TRBV27 and TRBJ2-7; 8 bases line up with TRBD1. The CDR3 loop spans 14 amino acids. Germline V gives CDR1 MNHEY, CDR2 SMNVEV (reference sequence). Written as DNA, the CDR3 is TGTGCCAGCAGTCCCATGGACAGGGTCACTCCCCTAAACTTC. Amino acids: CASSPMDRVTPLNF.

This chain connects TRBV5-1 to TRBJ1-3, with TRBD1 matching 7 bases. This CDR3 contains 17 residues. V was pared by 4 bases and J by 4 bases, with 14 bases of the junction left unmatched. Looked up from germline, CDR1 is SGHRS and CDR2 is YFSETQ. The CDR3: CASSAYRDSFEGNTIYF. For the CDR3, the DNA is TGCGCCAGCAGCGCATACCGGGACAGCTTTGAAGGAAACACCATATATTTT.

The table lists this clone with a count of one. The chain links TRBV2 to TRBJ1-4, with unresolved D. Trimming stripped 6 bases from V and 5 bases from J, with 10 bases between. CDR3 length equals 13 residues. The V gene's germline CDR1 is SNHLY and CDR2 FYNNEI. The CDR3 sequence is CASSGDGNEKLFF. Here the CDR3 DNA reads TGTGCCAGCAGCGGTGACGGGAATGAAAAACTGTTTTTT.

The gene calls are TRBV7-8 and TRBJ1-5, with a weak D call TRBD1 (6 bases). V was shortened by 1 base and J by 4 bases, with 23 bases between the two germline ends. The germline CDR1 and CDR2 sequences are SGHVS and FQNEAQ. The CDR3 consists of 19 residues. The DNA of the CDR3 is TGTGCCAGCAGCTTAGGAGACAGGAGGATAGCGGGCCGTAATCAGCCCCAGCATTTT. It yields the protein CASSLGDRRIAGRNQPQHF.

This clone occurred a few times. The rearrangement links TRBV7-6 to TRBJ1-1, with D possibly being TRBD1 (5 bases). Trimming took off 0 bases at V and 11 bases at J, with 13 bases between the two ends. In germline, CDR1 is SGHVS, CDR2 FNYEAQ. The CDR3 sequence is 13 residues long. Here the CDR3 reads CASSLAGGGEAFF. The CDR3 DNA sequence: TGTGCCAGCAGCTTAGCGGGGGGAGGAGAGGCTTTCTTT.

The chain combines TRBV7-2 with TRBJ2-3, with 9 bases lining up with TRBD1. CDR1 SGHTA and CDR2 FQGNSA come from the germline V gene. V shed 5 bases and J 0 bases; nucleotides not matched to a gene: 6. This CDR3 has 16 amino acids. The CDR3 reads CASSQDRGSSTDTQYF. DNA of the CDR3: TGTGCCAGCAGCCAAGACAGGGGGTCTAGCACAGATACGCAGTATTTT.

The V call is TRBV19, the J call TRBJ1-2, with a possible D match to TRBD1 (6 bases). The V end was cut by 6 bases, the J end by 4 bases, with 21 bases between. The CDR3 spans 16 residues. CDR1 is LNHDA, CDR2 SQIVND, per germline (reference sequence). Written as DNA, the CDR3 is TGTGCCAGTAGCCCAAGACCGGAGGGGGGATTCTATGGCTACACCTTC. The encoded protein is CASSPRPEGGFYGYTF.

This clone has a single count. V and J are TRBV5-1 and TRBJ2-1; no firm D call. CDR3 length: 15 amino acids. Germline CDR1 is SGHRS and CDR2 is YFSETQ. V gave up 4 bases and J gave up 5 bases, with 16 bases separating them. The CDR3 nucleotides are TGCGCCAGCAGCCGGGTCGGTGGGTCGGACAATGAGCAGTTCTTC. Translated, it gives CASSRVGGSDNEQFF. Full variable domain (rest looked up from reference TRBV5-1 and TRBJ2-1): KAGVTQTPRYLIKTRGQQVTLSCSPISGHRSVSWYQQTPGQGLQFLFEYFSETQRNKGNFPGRFSGRQFSNSRSEMNVSTLELGDSALYLCASSRVGGSDNEQFFGPGTRLTVL.

This clone was picked up one time. The chain employs TRBV19 and TRBJ2-5, with 13 bases aligning to TRBD2. The germline V gene has CDR1 LNHDA and CDR2 SQIVND (reference sequence). Trimming removed 6 bases from V and 5 bases from J; junction bases left unmatched: 6. The CDR3 is made up of 15 amino acids. The CDR3 sequence: CASSPTSGRAETQYF. The CDR3 DNA follows: TGTGCCAGTAGCCCTACTAGCGGGAGGGCGGAGACCCAGTACTTC.

This rearrangement joins TRBV28 to TRBJ1-1; D not resolved. Germline CDR1 reads MDHEN; CDR2 reads SYDVKM. Trimming cost V 3 bases and J 11 bases, with 13 bases left between them. The CDR3 extends over 12 amino acids. CDR3 loop: CASSFQRHTAFF. The DNA for the CDR3 is TGTGCCAGCAGTTTCCAGAGACATACCGCTTTCTTT. Together with reference TRBV28 and TRBJ1-1, the CDR3 gives the full variable domain: DVKVTQSSRYLVKRTGEKVFLECVQDMDHENMFWYRQDPGLGLRLIYFSYDVKMKEKGDIPEGYSVSREKKERFSLILESASTNQTSMYLCASSFQRHTAFFGQGTRLTVV.

This clone has a handful of counts. This rearrangement joins TRBV19 to TRBJ1-1, with TRBD1 matching 7 bases. The CDR3 totals 14 residues. V dropped 3 bases and J dropped 5; count of bases not matched to a gene: 6. Germline-derived CDR1 and CDR2 are LNHDA and SQIVND (reference sequence). Written as DNA, the CDR3 is TGTGCCAGTAGTATGGGACAGAAGTGGACTGAAGCTTTCTTT. This encodes CASSMGQKWTEAFF.

The V gene is TRBV7-2, the J gene TRBJ1-4, with 8 positions matching TRBD1. The CDR3 spans 15 residues. V shed 5 bases, J shed 8 bases, and the junction held 10 bases outside the gene matches. CDR1 is SGHTA, CDR2 FQGNSA, per germline. The CDR3 DNA follows: TGTGCCAGCAGCCCCTCTGGGACAGGAGAAGAAAAACTGTTTTTT. It encodes CASSPSGTGEEKLFF.

In this sample, this clone turned up once. The rearrangement uses TRBV6-6 and TRBJ1-2; 7 nucleotides line up with TRBD1. The CDR3 length is 15 residues. V trimming: 2 bases; J trimming: 4 bases; junction bases outside the gene matches: 7. Germline V gene lookup returns CDR1 MNHNY and CDR2 SVGAGI (reference sequence). The DNA for the CDR3 is TGTGCCAGCAGTTACGGGACAGCTGTTGCCTATGGCTACACCTTC. Protein product: CASSYGTAVAYGYTF.

The rearrangement uses TRBV7-8 and TRBJ1-2; tentative D call: TRBD1 (5 bases). The germline V gene has CDR1 SGHVS and CDR2 FQNEAQ. CDR3 length equals 14 residues. V was trimmed by 1 base and J by 8 bases, leaving 14 bases between them. CDR3 DNA: TGTGCCAGCAGCTTAGTGACAGACACCATAGGCTACACCTTC. This gives the protein CASSLVTDTIGYTF.

The chain has TRBV6-5 and TRBJ1-4, with D uncertain. Germline CDR1 reads MNHEY; CDR2 reads SVGAGI. Trimming took 5 bases from V and 1 from J, leaving 2 bases between them. CDR3 size: 12 residues. The CDR3 reads CASSETNEKLFF. The DNA of the CDR3 is TGTGCCAGCAGTGAAACTAATGAAAAACTGTTTTTT.

The genes are TRBV2 and TRBJ2-3, with D possibly called TRBD1 or TRBD2 (5 bases each). Trimming removed 0 bases from V and 2 bases from J, with 12 bases in between. From germline, CDR1 is SNHLY and CDR2 FYNNEI. This CDR3 has 16 residues. This CDR3 is CASSEALVGTTDTQYF. DNA of the CDR3: TGTGCCAGCAGTGAAGCGCTCGTCGGGACCACAGATACGCAGTATTTT.

V and J are TRBV7-2 and TRBJ2-1; the D gene could be TRBD1 or TRBD2 (5 bases each). The germline CDR1 and CDR2 sequences are SGHTA and FQGNSA. Trimming pared 4 bases from V and 4 bases from J, leaving 14 bases between. The CDR3 runs 15 residues. In DNA form, the CDR3 reads TGTGCCAGCAGCTATTCTGGGACGGATTACAATGAGCAGTTCTTC. Translation gives CASSYSGTDYNEQFF.

The CDR3 DNA reads as TGTGCCAGCAGCTTAAGGTTAAGCGGGGAAAACTACAATGAGCAGTTCTTC. Its translation is CASSLRLSGENYNEQFF. The rearrangement links TRBV7-3 to TRBJ2-1; 7 nucleotides match TRBD2. Germline V gene sequence: CDR1 SGHTA, CDR2 FQGTGA. The junction had 9 bases not matched to a gene; V was cut back by 1 base and J by 3 bases. The CDR3 sequence is 17 residues long.

V is TRBV18 and J is TRBJ1-4, with no clear D. Germline V gene lookup returns CDR1 KGHSH and CDR2 LQKENI. The CDR3 is 14 amino acids. V lost 3 bases and J 5 bases, leaving 10 bases between the germline ends. This chain's CDR3 is CASSPGVQNEKLFF. CDR3 sequence (DNA): TGTGCCAGCTCACCTGGAGTCCAAAATGAAAAACTGTTTTTT.

V usage is TRBV5-1 and J usage is TRBJ2-1; D tentatively fits TRBD1 or TRBD2 (5 bases each). The CDR3 runs to 14 residues. V was shortened by 1 base and J by 7 bases, with 12 bases between the two germline ends. Germline assignment: CDR1 SGHRS and CDR2 YFSETQ. The CDR3 spells CASSLQGPQNEQFF. CDR3 in DNA: TGCGCCAGCAGCTTGCAGGGACCCCAGAATGAGCAGTTCTTC. Looking up the rest from reference TRBV5-1 and TRBJ2-1 gives the full variable domain: KAGVTQTPRYLIKTRGQQVTLSCSPISGHRSVSWYQQTPGQGLQFLFEYFSETQRNKGNFPGRFSGRQFSNSRSEMNVSTLELGDSALYLCASSLQGPQNEQFFGPGTRLTVL.

The chain employs TRBV7-8 and TRBJ2-1; perhaps TRBD2 as D (5 bases). The V gene lost 5 bases and the J gene lost 9 bases, with 14 bases spanning the gap. Germline CDR1 is SGHVS and CDR2 is FQNEAQ. This CDR3 has 13 residues. The CDR3 DNA sequence: TGTGCCAGCAGCCCCATACTGGCGGGTGAGCAGTTCTTC. This translates into CASSPILAGEQFF.

This clone was picked up one time. V gene TRBV11-2 combines with J gene TRBJ1-4; D remains unclear. The CDR3 extends over 14 amino acids. The V gene lost 1 base and the J gene lost 0 bases, with 3 bases spanning the gap. The germline V gene encodes CDR1 SGHAT and CDR2 FQNNGV. Here the CDR3 reads CASSLGTTNEKLFF. The CDR3 DNA is TGTGCCAGCAGCTTAGGGACAACTAATGAAAAACTGTTTTTT.

The chain recombines TRBV5-4 with TRBJ2-1, with 10 nucleotides matching TRBD2. V lost 4 bases and J lost 5; bases outside the gene matches: 9. From germline, CDR1 is SGHNT and CDR2 YYREEE (reference sequence). The CDR3 covers 16 residues. CDR3 DNA sequence: TGTGCCAGCAGCACGCGGACTAGCGGCATCAACAATGAGCAGTTCTTC. Its translation: CASSTRTSGINNEQFF.

V gene TRBV29-1 combines with J gene TRBJ1-2; no clear D gene. Germline V CDR1 and CDR2: SQVTM, ANQGSEA. V was pared by 0 bases and J by 0 bases, with 8 bases between. The CDR3 length is 14 residues. Here the CDR3 DNA reads TGCAGCGTTGAAGATCTCGGATCTAACTATGGCTACACCTTC. It specifies CSVEDLGSNYGYTF. The full variable domain, in which reference TRBV29-1 and TRBJ1-2 provide the parts outside the CDR3, is SAVISQKPSRDICQRGTSLTIQCQVDSQVTMMFWYRQQPGQSLTLIATANQGSEATYESGFVIDKFPISRPNLTFSTLTVSNMSPEDSSIYLCSVEDLGSNYGYTFGSGTRLTVV.

The V gene is TRBV6-5, the J gene TRBJ1-2; 8 bases are a match to TRBD1. Trimming cost V 6 bases and J 7 bases; bases outside gene matches: 7. This CDR3 region has 13 residues. CDR1 is MNHEY and CDR2 is SVGAGI in the germline V gene. The CDR3 sequence is CASRRTGGGGYTF. CDR3 in DNA: TGTGCCAGCAGGCGCACAGGGGGAGGTGGCTACACCTTC.

The chain links TRBV7-2 to TRBJ2-1; the match to TRBD2 covers 8 bases. Germline CDR1 reads SGHTA; CDR2 reads FQGNSA. After removal of 2 bases from V and 2 bases from J, the junction contained 2 bases not matched to a gene. The CDR3 extends over 15 amino acids. CDR3 in amino acids: CASSLTGRAYNEQFF. Written as DNA, the CDR3 is TGTGCCAGCAGCTTAACCGGGAGGGCCTACAATGAGCAGTTCTTC.